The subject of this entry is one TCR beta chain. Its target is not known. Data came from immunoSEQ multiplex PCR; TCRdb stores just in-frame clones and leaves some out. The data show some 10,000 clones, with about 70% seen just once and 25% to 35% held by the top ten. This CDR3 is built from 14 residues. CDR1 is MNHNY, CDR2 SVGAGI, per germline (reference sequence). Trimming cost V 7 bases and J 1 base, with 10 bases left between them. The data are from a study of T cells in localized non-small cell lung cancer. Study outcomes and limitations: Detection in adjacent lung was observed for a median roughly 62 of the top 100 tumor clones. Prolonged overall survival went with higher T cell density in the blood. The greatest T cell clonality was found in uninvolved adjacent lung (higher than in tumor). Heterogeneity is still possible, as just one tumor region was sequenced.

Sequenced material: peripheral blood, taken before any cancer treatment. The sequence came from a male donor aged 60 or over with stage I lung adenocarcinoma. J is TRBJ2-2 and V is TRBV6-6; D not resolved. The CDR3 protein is CASKVRRNTGELFF. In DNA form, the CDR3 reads TGTGCCAGCAAGGTCAGGCGGAACACCGGGGAGCTGTTTTTT.